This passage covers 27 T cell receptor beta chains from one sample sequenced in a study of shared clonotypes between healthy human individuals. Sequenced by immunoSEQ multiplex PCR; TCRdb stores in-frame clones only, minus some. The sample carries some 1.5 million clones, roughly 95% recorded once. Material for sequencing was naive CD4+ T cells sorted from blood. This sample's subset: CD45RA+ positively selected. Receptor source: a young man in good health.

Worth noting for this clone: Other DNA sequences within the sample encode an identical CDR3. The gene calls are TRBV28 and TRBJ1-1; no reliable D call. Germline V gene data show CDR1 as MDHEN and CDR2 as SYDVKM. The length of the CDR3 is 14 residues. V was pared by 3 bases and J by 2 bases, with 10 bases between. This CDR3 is CASSLEQRNTEAFF. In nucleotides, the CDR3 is TGTGCCAGCAGTTTGGAACAGCGTAACACTGAAGCTTTCTTT.

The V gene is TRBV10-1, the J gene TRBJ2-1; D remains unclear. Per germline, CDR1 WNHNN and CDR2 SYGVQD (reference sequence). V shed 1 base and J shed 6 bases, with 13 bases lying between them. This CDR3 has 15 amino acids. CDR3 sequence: CASSEYRRTSNEQFF. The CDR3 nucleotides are TGCGCCAGCAGTGAGTACCGACGTACAAGCAATGAGCAGTTCTTC.

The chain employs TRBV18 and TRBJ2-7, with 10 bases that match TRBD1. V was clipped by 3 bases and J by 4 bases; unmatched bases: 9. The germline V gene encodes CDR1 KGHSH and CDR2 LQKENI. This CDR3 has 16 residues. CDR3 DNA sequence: TGTGCCAGCTCACCCCCCCCGGACAGGGGGTGGTACGAGCAGTACTTC. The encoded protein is CASSPPPDRGWYEQYF.

The CDR3 sequence: CASSYGDLLKETQYF. Here the CDR3 DNA reads TGTGCCAGCAGTTACGGAGACCTGTTGAAGGAGACCCAGTACTTC. The chain uses TRBV6-5 and TRBJ2-5; no definite D call. Germline V gene sequence: CDR1 MNHEY, CDR2 SVGAGI. Trimming took off 2 bases at V and 5 bases at J, with 15 bases between the two ends. The length of the CDR3 is 15 residues.

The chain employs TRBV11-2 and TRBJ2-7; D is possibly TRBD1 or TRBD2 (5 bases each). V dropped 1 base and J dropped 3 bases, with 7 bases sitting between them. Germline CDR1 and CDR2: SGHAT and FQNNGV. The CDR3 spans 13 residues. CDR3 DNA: TGTGCCAGCAGCTTAGGGGGGAACTACGAGCAGTACTTC. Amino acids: CASSLGGNYEQYF.

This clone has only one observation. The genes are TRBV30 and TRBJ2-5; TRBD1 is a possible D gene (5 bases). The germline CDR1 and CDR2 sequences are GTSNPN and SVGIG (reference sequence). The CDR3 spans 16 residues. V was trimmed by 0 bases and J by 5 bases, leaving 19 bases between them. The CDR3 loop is CAWSVGRGALPETQYF. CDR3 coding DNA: TGTGCCTGGAGTGTAGGGCGTGGGGCTTTACCGGAGACCCAGTACTTC. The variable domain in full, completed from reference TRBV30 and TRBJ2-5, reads SQTIHQWPATLVQPVGSPLSLECTVEGTSNPNLYWYRQAAGRGLQLLFYSVGIGQISSEVPQNLSASRPQDRQFILSSKKLLLSDSGFYLCAWSVGRGALPETQYFGPGTRLLVL.

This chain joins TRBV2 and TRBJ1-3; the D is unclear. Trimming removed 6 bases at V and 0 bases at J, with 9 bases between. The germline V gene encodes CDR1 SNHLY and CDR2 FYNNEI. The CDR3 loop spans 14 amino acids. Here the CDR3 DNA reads TGTGCCAGCAGAGAGTTGAGCTCTGGAAACACCATATATTTT. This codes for CASRELSSGNTIYF.

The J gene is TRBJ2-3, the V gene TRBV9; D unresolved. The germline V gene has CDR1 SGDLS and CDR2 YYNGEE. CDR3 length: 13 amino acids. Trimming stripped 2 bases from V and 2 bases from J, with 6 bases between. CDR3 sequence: CASSVTITDTQYF. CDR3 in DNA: TGTGCCAGCAGCGTTACTATCACAGATACGCAGTATTTT.

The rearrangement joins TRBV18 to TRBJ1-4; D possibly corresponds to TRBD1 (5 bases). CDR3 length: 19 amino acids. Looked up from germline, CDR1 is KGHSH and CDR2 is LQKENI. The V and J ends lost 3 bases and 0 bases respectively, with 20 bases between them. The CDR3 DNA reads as TGTGCCAGCTCACCCATACCTGGGGCGACCCTTGCAACTAATGAAAAACTGTTTTTT. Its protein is CASSPIPGATLATNEKLFF.

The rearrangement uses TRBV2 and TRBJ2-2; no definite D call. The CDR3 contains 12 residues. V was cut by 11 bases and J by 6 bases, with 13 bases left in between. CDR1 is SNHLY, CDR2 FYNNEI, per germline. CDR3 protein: CAGKVGAGELFF. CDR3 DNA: TGTGCCGGAAAGGTCGGAGCCGGGGAGCTGTTTTTT.

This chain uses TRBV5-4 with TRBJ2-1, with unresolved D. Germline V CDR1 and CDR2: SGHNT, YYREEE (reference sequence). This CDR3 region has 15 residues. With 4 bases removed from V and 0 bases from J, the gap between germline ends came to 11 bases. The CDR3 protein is CASSASRPSYNEQFF. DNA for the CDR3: TGTGCCAGCAGCGCCAGCCGACCCTCCTACAATGAGCAGTTCTTC.

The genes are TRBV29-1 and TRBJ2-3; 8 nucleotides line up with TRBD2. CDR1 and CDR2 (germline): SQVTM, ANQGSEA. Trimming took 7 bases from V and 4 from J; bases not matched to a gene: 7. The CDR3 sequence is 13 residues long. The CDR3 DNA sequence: TGCAGCGGCGTAGCGGGAACCGCAGATACGCAGTATTTT. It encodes CSGVAGTADTQYF.

CDR3: CASSVSGTQETQYF. CDR3 DNA sequence: TGTGCCAGCAGCGTTTCGGGGACCCAAGAGACCCAGTACTTC. This rearrangement joins TRBV7-8 to TRBJ2-5; either TRBD1 or TRBD2 may fit D (5 bases each). The CDR3 loop spans 14 amino acids. Germline CDR1 reads SGHVS; CDR2 reads FQNEAQ. Trimming removed 5 bases at V and 1 base at J, with 11 bases between. The entire variable domain, with the rest obtained from reference TRBV7-8 and TRBJ2-5, is as follows: GAGVSQSPRYKVAKRGQDVALRCDPISGHVSLFWYQQALGQGPEFLTYFQNEAQLDKSGLPSDRFFAERPEGSVSTLKIQRTQQEDSAVYLCASSVSGTQETQYFGPGTRLLVL.

The CDR3 DNA sequence: TGTGCCAGTAGTGACCCCTACAATGAGCAGTTCTTC. Residues: CASSDPYNEQFF. The rearrangement joins TRBV7-6 to TRBJ2-1; D is undetermined. The germline V and J ends were trimmed by 9 bases and 2 bases, with 8 bases remaining between them. Germline lookup yields CDR1 SGHVS and CDR2 FNYEAQ. This CDR3 spans 12 amino acids.

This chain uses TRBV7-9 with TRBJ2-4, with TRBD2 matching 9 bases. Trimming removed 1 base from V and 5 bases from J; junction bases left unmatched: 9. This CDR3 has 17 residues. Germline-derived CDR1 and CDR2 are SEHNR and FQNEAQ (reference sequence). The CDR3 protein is CASSLVVSSGAQNIQYF. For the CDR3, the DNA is TGTGCCAGCAGCTTAGTGGTGTCTAGCGGGGCACAAAACATTCAGTACTTC.

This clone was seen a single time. CDR3 bases: TGTGCCAGCAGCTCCCTCCGCACCTACGAGCAGTACTTC. This codes for CASSSLRTYEQYF. V gene TRBV7-9 combines with J gene TRBJ2-7; no reliable D call. CDR1 SEHNR and CDR2 FQNEAQ come from the germline V gene (reference sequence). The V and J ends lost 4 bases and 2 bases respectively, with 9 bases between them. CDR3 length: 13 residues.

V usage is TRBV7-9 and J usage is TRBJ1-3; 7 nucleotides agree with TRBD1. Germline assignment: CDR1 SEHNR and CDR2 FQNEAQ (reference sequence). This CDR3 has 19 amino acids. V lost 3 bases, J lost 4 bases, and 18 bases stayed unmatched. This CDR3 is CASSLRGVTGTNPGNTIYF. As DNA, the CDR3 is TGTGCCAGCAGCTTGAGGGGGGTGACAGGGACGAACCCCGGAAACACCATATATTTT. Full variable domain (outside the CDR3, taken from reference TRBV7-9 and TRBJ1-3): DTGVSQNPRHKITKRGQNVTFRCDPISEHNRLYWYRQTLGQGPEFLTYFQNEAQLEKSRLLSDRFSAERPKGSFSTLEIQRTEQGDSAMYLCASSLRGVTGTNPGNTIYFGEGSWLTVV.

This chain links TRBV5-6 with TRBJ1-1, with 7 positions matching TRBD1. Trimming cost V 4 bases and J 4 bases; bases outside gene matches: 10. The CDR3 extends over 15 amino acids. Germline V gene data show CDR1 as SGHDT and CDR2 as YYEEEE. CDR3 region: CASSASRQGRTEAFF. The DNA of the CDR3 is TGTGCCAGCAGCGCCAGTCGACAGGGACGCACTGAAGCTTTCTTT.

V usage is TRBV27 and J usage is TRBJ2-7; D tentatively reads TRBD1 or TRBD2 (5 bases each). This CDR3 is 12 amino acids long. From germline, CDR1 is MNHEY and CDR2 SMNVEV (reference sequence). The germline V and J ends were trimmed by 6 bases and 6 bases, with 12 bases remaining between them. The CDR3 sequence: CASSEGRSEQYF. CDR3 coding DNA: TGTGCCAGCAGCGAGGGGCGGTCCGAGCAGTACTTC.

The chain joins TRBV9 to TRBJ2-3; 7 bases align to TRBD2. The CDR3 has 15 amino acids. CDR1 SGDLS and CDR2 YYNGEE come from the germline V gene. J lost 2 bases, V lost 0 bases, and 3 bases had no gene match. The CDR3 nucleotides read TGTGCCAGCAGCGTAGTGGCGGGAGCCACAGATACGCAGTATTTT. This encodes CASSVVAGATDTQYF.

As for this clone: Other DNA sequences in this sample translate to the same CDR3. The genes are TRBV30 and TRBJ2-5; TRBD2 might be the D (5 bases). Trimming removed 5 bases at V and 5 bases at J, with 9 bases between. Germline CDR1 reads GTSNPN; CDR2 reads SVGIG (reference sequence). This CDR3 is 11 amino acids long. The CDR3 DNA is TGTGCCTGGTCTAGCTTGGAGACCCAGTACTTC. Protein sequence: CAWSSLETQYF.

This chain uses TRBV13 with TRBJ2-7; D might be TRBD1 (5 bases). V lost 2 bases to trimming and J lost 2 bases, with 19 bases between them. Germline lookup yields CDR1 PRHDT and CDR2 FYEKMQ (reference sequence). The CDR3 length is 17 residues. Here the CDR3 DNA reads TGTGCCAGCAGCTTAACGTTGCCTTCAGGGATAACCTACGAGCAGTACTTC. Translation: CASSLTLPSGITYEQYF.

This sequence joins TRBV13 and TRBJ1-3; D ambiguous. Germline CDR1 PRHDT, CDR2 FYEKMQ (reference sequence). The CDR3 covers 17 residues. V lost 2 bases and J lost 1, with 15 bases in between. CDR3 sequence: CASSLTDGERSGNTIYF. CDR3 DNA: TGTGCCAGCAGCTTAACGGACGGAGAGCGTTCTGGAAACACCATATATTTT.

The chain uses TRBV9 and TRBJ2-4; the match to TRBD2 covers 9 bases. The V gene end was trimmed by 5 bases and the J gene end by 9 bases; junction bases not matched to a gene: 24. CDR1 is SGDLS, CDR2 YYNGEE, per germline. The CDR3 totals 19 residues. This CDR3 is CASSRGGELAGKSRGIQYF. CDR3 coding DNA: TGTGCCAGCAGTCGGGGCGGAGAGCTAGCGGGGAAGAGTAGAGGCATTCAGTACTTC.

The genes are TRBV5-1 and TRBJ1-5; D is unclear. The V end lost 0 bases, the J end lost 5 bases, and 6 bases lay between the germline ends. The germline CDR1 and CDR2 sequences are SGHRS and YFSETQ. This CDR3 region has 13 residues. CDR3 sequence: CASSLGSDQPQHF. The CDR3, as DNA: TGCGCCAGCAGCTTGGGATCGGATCAGCCCCAGCATTTT.

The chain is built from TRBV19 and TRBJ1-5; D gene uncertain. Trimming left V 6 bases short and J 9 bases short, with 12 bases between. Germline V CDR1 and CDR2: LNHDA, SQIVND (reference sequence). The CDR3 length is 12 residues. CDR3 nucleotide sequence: TGTGCCAGTAGGGACCGCGAAAGGCCCCAGCATTTT. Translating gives CASRDRERPQHF.

CDR3 residues: CASSLSAGAQPQHF. In nucleotides, the CDR3 is TGTGCCAGCAGCTTAAGCGCGGGGGCCCAGCCCCAGCATTTT. The chain employs TRBV11-2 and TRBJ1-5; TRBD1 might be the D (6 bases). The V end was cut by 2 bases, the J end by 7 bases, with 12 bases between. Germline loops: CDR1 SGHAT, CDR2 FQNNGV. The CDR3 is 14 amino acids. The full variable domain, its missing parts supplied by reference TRBV11-2 and TRBJ1-5, is EAGVAQSPRYKIIEKRQSVAFWCNPISGHATLYWYQQILGQGPKLLIQFQNNGVVDDSQLPKDRFSAERLKGVDSTLKIQPAKLEDSAVYLCASSLSAGAQPQHFGDGTRLSIL.